This TCR beta chain was captured in a study of a mutant IDH1 vaccine in newly diagnosed glioma. Comment on this clone: What it binds is unknown.

The trim removed 6 bases at V and 6 bases at J, leaving 6 bases unmatched. There are 13 residues in the CDR3. Germline loops: CDR1 SQVTM, CDR2 ANQGSEA. Only in-frame clones appear in the TCRdb table, and some are missing; sequencing was by immunoSEQ multiplex PCR. This sample carries 9,500 to 12,000 clones, around 89% of them seen once, and the ten largest clones take about 5.2%. Documented time point: week 23, last vaccination. Each dose delivered 300 ug of mutant IDH1 20-mer peptide subcutaneously with imiquimod. This sample comprised PBMCs, obtained from a glioma patient whose treatment included an IDH1 peptide vaccine. The clonotype originates from a woman between 35 and 50 years old with glioma. Some clones in this sample may be carry-over from other donors' samples. The V call is TRBV29-1, the J call TRBJ1-5; 9 bases map to TRBD1. In DNA, the CDR3 is TGCAGCGTCCAGGGACAGGGTGGTCAGCCCCAGCATTTT. This translates into CSVQGQGGQPQHF.